Reported below is one T cell receptor (beta chain). These data are taken from a study of T cells after somatic rescue of genetic block. TCRdb's copy holds only in-frame clones and misses some; the assay was immunoSEQ multiplex PCR. The sample consists of 45,000 to 55,000 clones, 96% of them appearing once. CDR3 length equals 16 residues. V was trimmed by 1 base and J by 0 bases, leaving 10 bases between them. Germline-derived CDR1 and CDR2 are MNHEY and SMNVEV (reference sequence). The clonotype comes from a child under two years old. Sequencing was done on a sample of peripheral blood mononuclear cells (PBMCs). This chain links TRBV27 with TRBJ2-4, with D possibly matching TRBD2 (6 bases). CDR3 in amino acids: CASSLLGGKAKNIQYF. In DNA, the CDR3 is TGTGCCAGCAGTTTATTGGGCGGGAAAGCCAAAAACATTCAGTACTTC.